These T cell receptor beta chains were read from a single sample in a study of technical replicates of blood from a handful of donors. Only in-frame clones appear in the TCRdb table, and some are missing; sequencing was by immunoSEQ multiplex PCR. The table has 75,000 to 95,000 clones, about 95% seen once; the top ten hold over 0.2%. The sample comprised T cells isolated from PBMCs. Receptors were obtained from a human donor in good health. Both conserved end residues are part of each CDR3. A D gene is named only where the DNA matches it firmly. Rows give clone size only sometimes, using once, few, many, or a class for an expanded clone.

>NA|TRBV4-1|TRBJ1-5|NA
TGCGCCAGCAGCCAAGGAGTGATGGGCGGGCAAGCTCAGCCCCAGCATTTT
CASSQGVMGGQAQPQHF
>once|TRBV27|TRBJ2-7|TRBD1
TGTGCCAGCAGTTCCCAGGGGACAGGGTCCTACGAGCAGTACTTC
CASSSQGTGSYEQYF
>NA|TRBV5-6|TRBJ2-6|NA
TGTGCCAGCAGCTTGTATCTTCAGTCCTCTGGGGCCAACGTCCTGACTTTC
CASSLYLQSSGANVLTF
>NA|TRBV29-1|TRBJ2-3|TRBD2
TGCAGCGTGGGACTAGCGGCTCGCACAGATACGCAGTATTTT
CSVGLAARTDTQYF
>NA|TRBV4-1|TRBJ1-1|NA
TGCGCCAGCAGCCTTAGGCATGCAGGGATGAACACTGAAGCTTTCTTT
CASSLRHAGMNTEAFF
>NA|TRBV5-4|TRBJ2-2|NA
TGTGCCAGCAGCCCAGGGCGGACAAGCACCGGGGAGCTGTTTTTT
CASSPGRTSTGELFF
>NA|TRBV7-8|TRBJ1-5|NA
TGTGCCAGCAGCTTAGTAGGGGTCCGCGATCAGCCCCAGCATTTT
CASSLVGVRDQPQHF
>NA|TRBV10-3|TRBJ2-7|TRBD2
TGTGCCATCACCCTGAGAAAAGGACACAGGACTAGCCGGCGTTACGAGCAGTACTTC
CAITLRKGHRTSRRYEQYF
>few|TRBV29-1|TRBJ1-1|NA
TGCAGCGTTGAACTCACTGAAGCTTTCTTT
CSVELTEAFF
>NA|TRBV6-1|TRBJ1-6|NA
TGTGCCAGCAGTCGATTGGGAGGGGAGTCACCCCTCCACTTT
CASSRLGGESPLHF
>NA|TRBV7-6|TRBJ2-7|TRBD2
TGTGCCAGCAGCTCCTCACTGACTAGCGGATACGAGCAGTACTTC
CASSSSLTSGYEQYF
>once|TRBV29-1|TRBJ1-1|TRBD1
TGCAGCGCCGTTCCGGGACAGGGGTACACTGAAGCTTTCTTT
CSAVPGQGYTEAFF
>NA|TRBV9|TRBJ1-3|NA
TGTGCCAGCAGCATAAGTAGCTCTGGAAACACCATATATTTT
CASSISSSGNTIYF
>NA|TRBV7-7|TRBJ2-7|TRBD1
TGTGCCAGCAGCCCGGGGACAGGCTACGAGCAGTACTTC
CASSPGTGYEQYF
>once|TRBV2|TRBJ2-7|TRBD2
TGTGCCAGCAGGGCCACTAGCGGGACCTACGAGCAGTACTTC
CASRATSGTYEQYF
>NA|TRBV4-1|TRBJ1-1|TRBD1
TGCGCCAGCAGCCGTACCCAGGGGGCGAGGAACACTGAAGCTTTCTTT
CASSRTQGARNTEAFF
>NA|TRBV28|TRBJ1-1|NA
TGTGCCAGCACCGCTATTTTGAACACTGAAGCTTTCTTT
CASTAILNTEAFF
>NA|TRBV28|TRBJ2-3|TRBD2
TGTGCCAGCACGCTAGCGGACATTACTAGCACAGATACGCAGTATTTT
CASTLADITSTDTQYF
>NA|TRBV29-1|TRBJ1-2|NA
TGCAGCGTTGAGGTTGCAGGGGCGGCCTATGGCTACACCTTC
CSVEVAGAAYGYTF
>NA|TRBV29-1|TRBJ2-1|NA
TGCAGCGTTGAAGATCCCCGGGAGCTTGACAATGAGCAGTTCTTC
CSVEDPRELDNEQFF
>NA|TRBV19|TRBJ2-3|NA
TGTGCCAGTAGTATTGCCCGGGGAGATACGCAGTATTTT
CASSIARGDTQYF
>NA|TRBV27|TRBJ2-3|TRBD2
TGTGCCAGCAGTTTAGGACTAGCGGGAACCACAGATACGCAGTATTTT
CASSLGLAGTTDTQYF
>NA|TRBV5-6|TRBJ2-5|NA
TGTGCCAGCAGCGGGGGGACGGGATACCAAGAGACCCAGTACTTC
CASSGGTGYQETQYF
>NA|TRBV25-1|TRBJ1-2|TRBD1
TGTGCCAGCAGTGGTGTGGACAGGGACCGTAACTATGGCTACACCTTC
CASSGVDRDRNYGYTF
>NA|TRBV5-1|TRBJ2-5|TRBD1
TGCGCCAGCAGCCGCGGACAGGGGGCTGGACAAGAGACCCAGTACTTC
CASSRGQGAGQETQYF
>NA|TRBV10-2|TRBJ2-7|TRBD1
TGCGCCAGCAGTGAGTCGAACAGGGGCTACGAGCAGTACTTC
CASSESNRGYEQYF
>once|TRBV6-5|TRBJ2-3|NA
TGTGCCAGCAGCCCTGCTTGGGGGGGCACAGATACGCAGTATTTT
CASSPAWGGTDTQYF
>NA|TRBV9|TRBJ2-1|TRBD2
TGTGCCAGCAGCCCCCGGGACCCGCTAGCGGGGGCGAGCTCCTACAATGAGCAGTTCTTC
CASSPRDPLAGASSYNEQFF
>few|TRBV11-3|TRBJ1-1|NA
TGTGCCAGCAGCTTTTTCGGGGACACTGAAGCTTTCTTT
CASSFFGDTEAFF
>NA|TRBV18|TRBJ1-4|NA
TGTGCCAGCTCACCCGGGAACCCTAATGAAAAACTGTTTTTT
CASSPGNPNEKLFF
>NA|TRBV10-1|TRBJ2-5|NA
TGCGCCAGCAGTGAGTCGGGGAGGCAAGAGACCCAGTACTTC
CASSESGRQETQYF
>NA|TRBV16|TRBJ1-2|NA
TGTGCCAGCAGCCAAACCGGCAACAGGGTTGGCTACACCTTC
CASSQTGNRVGYTF
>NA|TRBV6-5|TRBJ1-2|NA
TGTGCCAGCAGCCACGACAGGTCCGACTATGGCTACACCTTC
CASSHDRSDYGYTF
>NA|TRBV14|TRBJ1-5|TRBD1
TGTGCCAGCAGCCAAACGGACAGGGACCGCAATCAGCCCCAGCATTTT
CASSQTDRDRNQPQHF
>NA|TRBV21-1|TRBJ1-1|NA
TGTGCCAGCAGCAATAACTGGGGCCTGAACACTGAAGCTTTCTTT
CASSNNWGLNTEAFF
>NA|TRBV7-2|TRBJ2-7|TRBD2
TGTGCCAGCAGCTTCACTAGCGGGAGGGCCATTGAGCAGTACTTC
CASSFTSGRAIEQYF
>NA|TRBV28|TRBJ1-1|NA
TGTGCCAGCAGTTTAACGGGAGGTCCTTCACTGCAAGCTTTCTTT
CASSLTGGPSLQAFF
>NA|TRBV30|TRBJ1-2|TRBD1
TGTGCCTGGAGTAAACTGGACAGGCAGTCGATAAACTATGGCTACACCTTC
CAWSKLDRQSINYGYTF
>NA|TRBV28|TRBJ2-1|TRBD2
TGTGCCAGCAGTCTAGGGGGACTAGTGGGTGAGCAGTTCTTC
CASSLGGLVGEQFF
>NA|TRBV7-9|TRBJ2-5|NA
TGTGCCAGCAGCCTTCATTCTTTTGAGGGAGAGACCCAGTACTTC
CASSLHSFEGETQYF